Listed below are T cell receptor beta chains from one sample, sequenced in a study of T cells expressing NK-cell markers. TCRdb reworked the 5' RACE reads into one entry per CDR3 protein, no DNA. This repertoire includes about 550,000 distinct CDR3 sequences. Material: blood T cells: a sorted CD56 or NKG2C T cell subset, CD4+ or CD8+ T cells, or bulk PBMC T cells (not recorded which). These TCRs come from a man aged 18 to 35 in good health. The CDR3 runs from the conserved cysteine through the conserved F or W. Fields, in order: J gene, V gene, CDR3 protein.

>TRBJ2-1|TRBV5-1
CASSLRAFIHEQFF
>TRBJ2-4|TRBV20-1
CSVNGDRMDIQYF
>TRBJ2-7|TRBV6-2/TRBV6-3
CASSYLRPGLTYEQYF
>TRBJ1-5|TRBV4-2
CASSVSQGGNQPQHF
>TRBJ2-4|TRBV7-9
CASSTLDRGQGNIQYF
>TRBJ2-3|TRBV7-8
CASSLIPGQGADTQYF
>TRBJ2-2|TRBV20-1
CSARDKTSATGELFF
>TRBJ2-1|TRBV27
CASSGLDSGTDEFF
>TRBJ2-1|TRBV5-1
CASSPGTGVAFF
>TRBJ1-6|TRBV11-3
CASSLEGGTSPLHF
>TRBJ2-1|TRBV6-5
CASSYGRLLYNEQFF
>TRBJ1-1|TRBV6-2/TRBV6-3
CASGGYPRGAFF
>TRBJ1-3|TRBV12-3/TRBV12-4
CASSYRVSGNTIYF
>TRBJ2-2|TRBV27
CASSLGPRTGELFF
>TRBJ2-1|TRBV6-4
CASSEGTTYNEQFF
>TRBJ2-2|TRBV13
CASIPEAVKNTGELFF
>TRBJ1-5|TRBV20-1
CSAWVGSNQPQHF
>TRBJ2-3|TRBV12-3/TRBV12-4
CASTAASTDTQYF
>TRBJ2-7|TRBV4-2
CASSQDNWQSEQYF
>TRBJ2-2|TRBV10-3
CAISGPEVGELFF
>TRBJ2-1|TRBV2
CASTGQGSNEQFF
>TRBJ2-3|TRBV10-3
CATKAPLGPDTQYF
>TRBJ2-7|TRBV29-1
CSVVSAGGIVQYF
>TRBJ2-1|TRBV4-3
CASSQVLAGVWFVEQFF
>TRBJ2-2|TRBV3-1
CASSQGRVRELFF
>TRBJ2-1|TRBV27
CASSSRLGKSSYNEQFF
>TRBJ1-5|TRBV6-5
CASSYGARGNQPQHF
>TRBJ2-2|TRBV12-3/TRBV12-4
CASSPGRGAGTGELFF
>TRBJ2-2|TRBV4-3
CASSQDSMPGELFF
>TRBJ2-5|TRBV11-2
CASRSPRGRETQYF
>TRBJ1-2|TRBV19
CASSKTFGTVFGGYTF
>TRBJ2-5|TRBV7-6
CASSFLRTSEDQETQYF
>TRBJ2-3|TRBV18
CASSPPYGVGSDTQYF
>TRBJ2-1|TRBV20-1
CSARDQDYPNEQFF
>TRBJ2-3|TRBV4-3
CASSQDPTSGRADTQYF
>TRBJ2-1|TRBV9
CASSPGGEHNEQFF
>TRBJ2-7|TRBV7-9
CASSTEQGGEQYF
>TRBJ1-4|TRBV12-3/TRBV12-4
CASGYREGEKLFF
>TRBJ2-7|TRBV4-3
CASSQDSRAGQQYF
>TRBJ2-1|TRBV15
CATKGTDYNEQFF
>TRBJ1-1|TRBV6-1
CASSLVKGGTEAFF
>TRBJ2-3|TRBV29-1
CSVVVATDTQYF
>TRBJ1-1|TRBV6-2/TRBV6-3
CAGGDSPLGTEAFF
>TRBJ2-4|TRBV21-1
CASTGLAGAKNIQYF